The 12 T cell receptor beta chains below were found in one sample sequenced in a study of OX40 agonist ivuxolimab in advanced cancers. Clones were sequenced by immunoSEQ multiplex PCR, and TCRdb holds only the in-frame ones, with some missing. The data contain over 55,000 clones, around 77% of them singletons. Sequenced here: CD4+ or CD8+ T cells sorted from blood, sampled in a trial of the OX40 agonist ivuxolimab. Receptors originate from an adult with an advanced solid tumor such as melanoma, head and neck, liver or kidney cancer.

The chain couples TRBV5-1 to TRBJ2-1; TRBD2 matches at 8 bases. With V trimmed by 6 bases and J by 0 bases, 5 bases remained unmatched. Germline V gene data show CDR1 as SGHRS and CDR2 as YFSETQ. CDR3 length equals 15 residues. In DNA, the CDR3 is TGCGCCAGCACCGTTACTAGCGGCTCCTACAATGAGCAGTTCTTC. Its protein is CASTVTSGSYNEQFF.

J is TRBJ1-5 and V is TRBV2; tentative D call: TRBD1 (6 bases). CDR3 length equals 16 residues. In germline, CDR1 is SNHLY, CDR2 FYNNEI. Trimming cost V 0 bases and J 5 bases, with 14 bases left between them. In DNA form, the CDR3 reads TGTGCCAGCAGTGAAGCGCACAGGGCGAACCATCAGCCCCAGCATTTT. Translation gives CASSEAHRANHQPQHF.

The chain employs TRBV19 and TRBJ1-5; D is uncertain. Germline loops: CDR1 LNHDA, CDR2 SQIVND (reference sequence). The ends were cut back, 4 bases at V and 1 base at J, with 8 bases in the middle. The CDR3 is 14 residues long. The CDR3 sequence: CASSKGISNQPQHF. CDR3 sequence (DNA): TGTGCCAGTAGTAAGGGAATAAGCAATCAGCCCCAGCATTTT.

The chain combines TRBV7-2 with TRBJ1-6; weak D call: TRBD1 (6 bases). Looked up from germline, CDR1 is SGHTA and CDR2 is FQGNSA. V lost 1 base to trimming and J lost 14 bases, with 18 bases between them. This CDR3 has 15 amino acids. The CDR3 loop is CASSLEAGGSLALHF. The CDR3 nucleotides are TGTGCCAGCAGCTTAGAGGCGGGGGGCTCTCTGGCCCTCCACTTT.

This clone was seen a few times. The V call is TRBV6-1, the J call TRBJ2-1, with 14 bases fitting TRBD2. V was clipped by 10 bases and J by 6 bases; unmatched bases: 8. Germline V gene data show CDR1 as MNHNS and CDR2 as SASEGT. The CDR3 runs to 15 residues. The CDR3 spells CAICAGLAGVNEQFF. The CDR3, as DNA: TGTGCCATATGCGCGGGACTAGCGGGGGTCAATGAGCAGTTCTTC.

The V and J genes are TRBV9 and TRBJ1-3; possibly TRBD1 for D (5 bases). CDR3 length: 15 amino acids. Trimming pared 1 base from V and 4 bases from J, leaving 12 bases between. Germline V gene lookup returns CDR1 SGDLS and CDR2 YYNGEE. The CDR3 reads CASSVTGFKGNTIYF. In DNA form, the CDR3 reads TGTGCCAGCAGCGTAACAGGTTTCAAGGGAAACACCATATATTTT.

This CDR3 is CASRQHNYGYTF. DNA for the CDR3: TGTGCCAGCAGACAACATAACTATGGCTACACCTTC. This chain joins TRBV6-5 and TRBJ1-2; the D is unclear. Germline CDR1 reads MNHEY; CDR2 reads SVGAGI. V lost 6 bases and J 1 base, leaving 6 bases between the germline ends. The CDR3 length is 12 residues.

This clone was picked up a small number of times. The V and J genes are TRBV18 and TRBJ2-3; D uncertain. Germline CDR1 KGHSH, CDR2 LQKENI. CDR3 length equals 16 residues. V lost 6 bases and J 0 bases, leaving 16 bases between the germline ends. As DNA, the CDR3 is TGTGCCAGCTCGTATCGGCGACAAGGGAGCACAGATACGCAGTATTTT. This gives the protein CASSYRRQGSTDTQYF.

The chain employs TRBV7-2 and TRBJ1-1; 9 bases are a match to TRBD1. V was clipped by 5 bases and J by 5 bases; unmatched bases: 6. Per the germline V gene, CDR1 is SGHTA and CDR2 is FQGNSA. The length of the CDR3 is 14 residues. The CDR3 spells CASSAQQGATEAFF. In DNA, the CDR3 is TGTGCCAGCAGCGCCCAACAGGGGGCTACTGAAGCTTTCTTT.

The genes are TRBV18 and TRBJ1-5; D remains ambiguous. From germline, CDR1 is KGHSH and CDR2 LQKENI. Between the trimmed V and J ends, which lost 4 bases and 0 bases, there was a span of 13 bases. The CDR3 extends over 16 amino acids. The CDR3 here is CASSLEALPSNQPQHF. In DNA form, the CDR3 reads TGTGCCAGCTCACTCGAAGCTCTTCCTAGCAATCAGCCCCAGCATTTT.

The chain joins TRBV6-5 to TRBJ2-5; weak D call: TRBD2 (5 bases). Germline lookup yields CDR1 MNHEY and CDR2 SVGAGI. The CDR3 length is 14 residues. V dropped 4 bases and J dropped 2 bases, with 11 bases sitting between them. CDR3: CASSSDGEQETQYF. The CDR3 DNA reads TGTGCCAGCAGTTCCGACGGGGAGCAAGAGACCCAGTACTTC.

The CDR3 nucleotides are TGTGCCAGCTCTTTACAGAGCTCCTACAATGAGCAGTTCTTC. Residues: CASSLQSSYNEQFF. The chain uses TRBV6-5 and TRBJ2-1; no clear D. V lost 8 bases and J 0 bases, leaving 11 bases between the germline ends. The V gene's germline CDR1 is MNHEY and CDR2 SVGAGI. The CDR3 length is 14 residues.